These T cell receptor beta chains were read from a single sample in a study of post-analysis software for immune sequencing data. TCRdb independently ran MiXCR on the PCR reads; one entry per CDR3 protein. In the table there are roughly 870,000 distinct CDR3 sequences, about 50% of which are singletons. Sequenced sample: blood. The receptor set was obtained from a girl aged 10-17 years with multiple sclerosis. Both conserved end residues are part of each CDR3. The D gene is left open where the match is weak. Not every row has a clone size; where given, it reads once, few, many or a size class.

v_gene	j_gene	abundance	d_gene	CDR3nt	CDR3aa
TRBV20-1	TRBJ1-6	NA	NA	TGCAGTGCTAGAGAGGGCACTCTGTATAATTCACCCCTCCACTTT	CSAREGTLYNSPLHF
TRBV7-9	TRBJ1-1	NA	NA	TGTGCCAGCAGCGGAACAGGGAATGCCCTGAACACTGAAGCTTTCTTT	CASSGTGNALNTEAFF
TRBV11-1	TRBJ2-7	NA	NA	TGTGCCAGCAGCCCCCCCAACGGGATGGTTGGTGAGCAGTACTTC	CASSPPNGMVGEQYF
TRBV20-1	TRBJ2-7	few	NA	TGCAGTGCTAGGGACCGGGACGGGTCCTACGAGCAGTACTTC	CSARDRDGSYEQYF
TRBV2	TRBJ2-5	NA	TRBD2	TGTGCCAGCAGTGTTCGGAAGTTACTAGCGGCCCCTTACCAAGAGACCCAGTACTTC	CASSVRKLLAAPYQETQYF
TRBV5-1	TRBJ2-7	NA	TRBD2	TGCGCCAGCAGTTCTCTAGCGGGGGGTCAGGAGCAGTACTTC	CASSSLAGGQEQYF
TRBV14	TRBJ2-7	NA	NA	TGTGCCAGCAGCCCACGGATTTCGGGCGCCTACGAGCAGTACTTC	CASSPRISGAYEQYF
TRBV25-1	TRBJ1-2	NA	TRBD1	TGTGCCAGCAGTGAATGGGGAGGGGGCGCGGATGGCTACACCTTC	CASSEWGGGADGYTF
TRBV5-5	TRBJ2-3	NA	TRBD2	TGTGCCAGCAGCAAGACTAGCGGGGGGGGTTATCGGACAGATACGCAGTATTTT	CASSKTSGGGYRTDTQYF
TRBV6-6	TRBJ2-6	few	NA	TGTGCCAGCAGTTCGAAGATCTCTGGGGCCAACGTCCTGACTTTC	CASSSKISGANVLTF
TRBV11-2	TRBJ2-3	once	NA	TGTGCCAGCAGCTTAGCCCCCACCCGCGATACGCAGTATTTT	CASSLAPTRDTQYF
TRBV4-2	TRBJ1-1	NA	NA	TGTGCCAGCAGCCAAGATGGTACGTTTAACACTGAAGCTTTCTTT	CASSQDGTFNTEAFF
TRBV20-1	TRBJ1-2	few	TRBD1	TGCAGTGCTAGAGAGGGGGACAGGGTGCATGGCTACACCTTC	CSAREGDRVHGYTF
TRBV20-1	TRBJ2-3	NA	NA	TGCAGTGCCCCGACCTTCGGGGGCACAGATACGCAGTATTTT	CSAPTFGGTDTQYF
TRBV12-3/TRBV12-4	TRBJ2-4	few	TRBD2	TGTGCCAGCAGTAGAAGGACTAGCGGGGAACGGTTCGGCAAAAACATTCAGTACTTC	CASSRRTSGERFGKNIQYF
TRBV6-5	TRBJ1-5	NA	NA	TGTGCCAGCAGTTCTGGGGTCATCCAGCCCCAGCATTTT	CASSSGVIQPQHF
TRBV4-1	TRBJ2-1	NA	TRBD2	TGCGCCAGCAGCCAACCGGGACTAGCGGGTTCATACAATGAGCAGTTCTTC	CASSQPGLAGSYNEQFF
TRBV29-1	TRBJ2-5	NA	TRBD1	TGCAGCGTAAACCCACAGGGGGTTGGAGAGACCCAGTACTTC	CSVNPQGVGETQYF
TRBV6-1	TRBJ2-7	NA	TRBD2	TGTGCCAGCAGAGCAACCGGGACTAGCATCAACTACGAGCAGTACTTC	CASRATGTSINYEQYF
TRBV2	TRBJ2-7	NA	NA	TGTGCCAGCATTCACGGATGGGGCACTTTACCCGGAGAGCAGTACTTC	CASIHGWGTLPGEQYF
TRBV9	TRBJ2-3	few	TRBD2	TGTGCCAGCAGCGCAATCCCCGGGAGGGATACGCAGTATTTT	CASSAIPGRDTQYF
TRBV9	TRBJ1-1	NA	NA	TGTGCCAGCGCAGCGTATGAGCGCTGGAACACTGAAGCTTTCTTT	CASAAYERWNTEAFF
TRBV29-1	TRBJ1-2	NA	NA	TGCAGCGTTGACACGGGCTATGGCTACACCTTC	CSVDTGYGYTF
TRBV7-3	TRBJ2-1	NA	TRBD1	TGTGCCAGCAGCTCGGGACAGGGGGCGTCCTACAATGAGCAGTTCTTC	CASSSGQGASYNEQFF
TRBV7-2	TRBJ2-5	few	NA	TGTGCCAGCAGCTTAGTTGGGACGGCTCAGGGGTACTTC	CASSLVGTAQGYF
TRBV15	TRBJ1-2	few	TRBD1	TGTGCCACCAGCAGAGACAGGCCGACAGGGGTGAATGGCTACACCTTC	CATSRDRPTGVNGYTF
TRBV29-1	TRBJ2-3	NA	NA	TGCAGCGTTGGGACCGCAAGGAGCGTAGATACGCAGTATTTT	CSVGTARSVDTQYF
TRBV20-1	TRBJ1-2	NA	TRBD1	TGCAGTGCCAAACGCCCGACAGGGCTGTCGCGTAACTATGGCTACACCTTC	CSAKRPTGLSRNYGYTF
TRBV5-1	TRBJ2-1	few	TRBD1	TGCGCCAGCAGACACGGGACAGGGGCCGGCAATGAGCAGTTCTTC	CASRHGTGAGNEQFF
TRBV29-1	TRBJ2-5	few	NA	TGCAGCGTTGTCTTCATCCGGAGTCAAGAGACCCAGTACTTC	CSVVFIRSQETQYF
TRBV6-5	TRBJ1-4	few	NA	TGTGCCAGCAGTTACTCAGGGGGGATCCATGAAAAACTGTTTTTT	CASSYSGGIHEKLFF
TRBV12-3/TRBV12-4	TRBJ2-6	NA	NA	TGTGCCTGCAGTTTAGACCAGTCTGGGGCCAACGTCCTGACTTTC	CACSLDQSGANVLTF